This is a list of T cell receptor beta chains from one sample in a study of PD-L1 blockade in urothelial cancer. Sequencing used immunoSEQ multiplex PCR; TCRdb keeps in-frame clones, though not all of them. The table shows tens of thousands of clones, with roughly 89% occurring only once. The material sequenced was PBMCs, taken around atezolizumab (anti-PD-L1) treatment. These receptors all stem from a man in his fifties or sixties with urothelial cancer. The CDR3 runs from the conserved cysteine through the conserved F or W. The D gene is left open where the match is weak. Not every row has a clone size; where given, it reads once, few, many or a size class.

j_call	v_call	clone_size	cdr3_length	d_call	cdr3_aa	cdr3_nt
TRBJ2-5	TRBV5-1	.	14	TRBD1	CASSRPGTEETQYF	TGCGCCAGCAGCAGACCCGGGACAGAAGAGACCCAGTACTTC
TRBJ1-1	TRBV28	.	13	.	CASSFVGRTEAFF	TGTGCCAGCAGTTTTGTAGGGAGAACTGAAGCTTTCTTT
TRBJ2-5	TRBV28	.	13	TRBD2	CASSPGGKETQYF	TGTGCCAGCTCCCCCGGGGGGAAAGAGACCCAGTACTTC
TRBJ2-5	TRBV19	.	15	.	CASSRERGFQETQYF	TGTGCCAGTAGTCGTGAACGGGGTTTTCAAGAGACCCAGTACTTC
TRBJ2-1	TRBV10-1	.	13	.	CASSASRSAEQFF	TGCGCCAGCAGTGCAAGCAGGTCGGCTGAGCAGTTCTTC
TRBJ2-5	TRBV5-1	.	13	.	CASSLLGQETQYF	TGCGCCAGCAGCTTGCTAGGACAAGAGACCCAGTACTTC
TRBJ2-1	TRBV5-1	once	13	TRBD1	CANPTGGSDEQFF	TGCGCCAACCCGACAGGGGGAAGTGATGAGCAGTTCTTC
TRBJ2-3	TRBV7-9	.	14	TRBD2	CASRRGGNTDTQYF	TGTGCCAGCCGCCGGGGGGGTAACACAGATACGCAGTATTTT
TRBJ2-7	TRBV15	.	16	TRBD2	CATSRDQGSGGYEQYF	TGTGCCACCAGCAGAGACCAGGGTTCGGGGGGCTACGAGCAGTACTTC
TRBJ2-1	TRBV7-9	.	13	.	CASSLSKNNEQFF	TGTGCCAGCAGCTTATCTAAGAACAATGAGCAGTTCTTC
TRBJ1-2	TRBV28	.	14	TRBD1	CASSRGQGGDGYTF	TGTGCCAGCAGCCGCGGACAGGGGGGTGATGGCTACACCTTC
TRBJ1-3	TRBV21-1	.	18	.	CASSRPPPSRNSGNTIYF	TGTGCCAGCAGCAGACCTCCACCCTCGCGGAACTCTGGAAACACCATATATTTT
TRBJ1-1	TRBV27	.	15	TRBD1	CASSLRTGPNTEAFF	TGTGCCAGCAGTTTAAGGACAGGACCGAACACTGAAGCTTTCTTT
TRBJ1-1	TRBV27	.	16	TRBD1	CASSPGLGQALTEAFF	TGTGCCAGCAGTCCTGGCCTGGGACAGGCGCTCACTGAAGCTTTCTTT
TRBJ1-2	TRBV19	.	13	TRBD1	CASSPTGSGGYTF	TGTGCCAGTAGTCCGACAGGGAGCGGTGGCTACACCTTC
TRBJ2-5	TRBV9	.	15	TRBD1	CASSDLQGGFETQYF	TGTGCCAGCAGCGACCTACAGGGGGGTTTCGAGACCCAGTACTTC
TRBJ1-2	TRBV29-1	many	12	.	CSTEDKNYGYTF	TGCAGCACCGAGGACAAGAACTATGGCTACACCTTC
TRBJ2-7	TRBV18	.	13	.	CASSPPSVPEQYF	TGTGCCAGCTCACCACCATCAGTACCCGAGCAGTACTTC
TRBJ2-5	TRBV10-3	.	14	TRBD2	CAIRGSGGGETQYF	TGTGCCATCAGGGGTAGCGGGGGAGGAGAGACCCAGTACTTC
TRBJ2-1	TRBV4-2	.	17	TRBD1	CASSQETGTGVLNEQFF	TGTGCCAGCAGCCAGGAGACCGGGACAGGGGTCCTCAATGAGCAGTTCTTC
TRBJ2-5	TRBV4-2	.	17	.	CASSQKAGANQAETQYF	TGTGCCAGCAGCCAAAAGGCGGGGGCCAACCAGGCGGAGACCCAGTACTTC
TRBJ1-1	TRBV5-1	few	19	TRBD1	CASSFQGATGMRGSTEAFF	TGCGCCAGCAGCTTCCAGGGGGCGACCGGTATGCGGGGGAGCACTGAAGCTTTCTTT
TRBJ2-5	TRBV6-1	.	15	TRBD2	CATRMTSGSAETQYF	TGTGCCACGAGGATGACTAGCGGGAGTGCGGAGACCCAGTACTTC
TRBJ1-6	TRBV19	.	15	TRBD1	CASSNHRDRGSPLHF	TGTGCCAGTAGTAATCACCGGGACAGGGGCTCACCCCTCCACTTT
TRBJ2-3	TRBV7-9	once	15	TRBD2	CASSLGGLATDTQYF	TGTGCCAGCAGCTTAGGAGGACTAGCGACAGATACGCAGTATTTT
TRBJ2-1	TRBV29-1	few	16	TRBD2	CSVEGQGLAAYNEQFF	TGCAGCGTTGAAGGACAAGGACTAGCGGCTTACAATGAGCAGTTCTTC
TRBJ2-1	TRBV4-1	.	16	TRBD2	CASSHQPISRGGEQFF	TGCGCCAGCAGTCACCAGCCCATTTCGCGGGGGGGTGAGCAGTTCTTC
TRBJ1-3	TRBV5-5	.	14	TRBD1	CASSPGTAMNTIYF	TGTGCCAGCAGCCCTGGGACAGCTATGAACACCATATATTTT
TRBJ2-7	TRBV25-1	.	13	TRBD2	CASTGLAGGEQYF	TGTGCCAGTACGGGACTAGCGGGTGGCGAGCAGTACTTC
TRBJ1-5	TRBV15	.	16	.	CATSRDPAGSYQPQHF	TGTGCCACCAGCAGAGATCCGGCGGGCTCCTATCAGCCCCAGCATTTT
TRBJ2-5	TRBV9	.	16	TRBD2	CASSKTTSGGVETQYF	TGTGCCAGCAGCAAAACGACTAGCGGGGGGGTGGAGACCCAGTACTTC
TRBJ2-7	TRBV6-1	.	11	.	CASLDGGEQYF	TGTGCCAGCTTAGACGGCGGGGAGCAGTACTTC
TRBJ1-1	TRBV28	.	20	TRBD1	CASSLIIVGGTGGSDTEAFF	TGTGCCAGCAGTTTAATAATTGTGGGCGGGACAGGGGGCTCCGACACTGAAGCTTTCTTT
TRBJ2-3	TRBV7-2	.	11	TRBD1	CASGDRDTQYF	TGTGCCAGCGGGGACAGAGATACGCAGTATTTT
TRBJ2-7	TRBV15	.	16	TRBD2	CATSDPSGSLGSEQYF	TGTGCCACCAGCGACCCTAGCGGGAGTCTTGGGAGCGAGCAGTACTTC
TRBJ2-3	TRBV18	.	14	TRBD1	CASSPGQGTDTQYF	TGTGCCAGCTCACCGGGACAGGGAACAGATACGCAGTATTTT
TRBJ2-7	TRBV6-5	.	15	.	CASRRGTSADYEQYF	TGTGCCAGCAGGCGCGGGACCTCAGCCGACTACGAGCAGTACTTC
TRBJ2-7	TRBV7-2	.	15	.	CASSLAWPVSYEQYF	TGTGCCAGCAGCTTAGCGTGGCCCGTCTCGTACGAGCAGTACTTC
TRBJ2-1	TRBV10-2	.	14	TRBD1	CASSLQGAMSEQFF	TGCGCCAGCAGTTTGCAGGGGGCGATGAGTGAGCAGTTCTTC
TRBJ2-7	TRBV21-1	.	16	.	CASSKGMGLYPYEQYF	TGTGCCAGCAGCAAAGGTATGGGCCTCTATCCCTACGAGCAGTACTTC
TRBJ2-1	TRBV28	.	17	TRBD2	CASSPPSGASGYNEQFF	TGTGCCAGCAGTCCCCCGAGCGGGGCTAGCGGGTACAATGAGCAGTTCTTC
TRBJ1-5	TRBV18	once	16	.	CASSPTTATAGQPQHF	TGTGCCAGCTCACCAACGACGGCCACTGCGGGTCAGCCCCAGCATTTT
TRBJ2-2	TRBV6-5	.	16	.	CASSYGRLSNTGELFF	TGTGCCAGCAGTTACGGCAGACTATCGAACACCGGGGAGCTGTTTTTT
TRBJ2-1	TRBV10-3	.	14	.	CAISGGTDVNEQFF	TGTGCCATCTCCGGAGGGACGGATGTGAATGAGCAGTTCTTC
TRBJ2-6	TRBV19	.	17	TRBD1	CASSIANRGPGANVLTF	TGTGCCAGTAGTATCGCCAACAGGGGGCCCGGGGCCAACGTCCTGACTTTC
TRBJ2-6	TRBV12-5	.	18	TRBD1	CASGLGGTGFSGANVLTF	TGTGCTAGTGGTTTGGGTGGGACAGGGTTCTCTGGGGCCAACGTCCTGACTTTC
TRBJ2-3	TRBV11-3	.	20	.	CASSLDNRINRSSNTDTQYF	TGTGCCAGCAGCTTAGATAATAGAATAAACAGGAGTAGTAACACAGATACGCAGTATTTT
TRBJ2-5	TRBV6-5	.	15	TRBD2	CASSVRAGGWETQYF	TGTGCCAGTTCCGTCCGGGCGGGAGGGTGGGAGACCCAGTACTTC
TRBJ1-5	TRBV4-2	.	16	TRBD1	CASSQDFGTVGQPQHF	TGTGCCAGCAGCCAAGATTTCGGGACAGTAGGTCAGCCCCAGCATTTT
TRBJ1-6	TRBV4-1	.	19	.	CASSQDQPPSGQNNSPLHF	TGCGCCAGCAGCCAAGATCAGCCTCCATCGGGACAAAATAATTCACCCCTCCACTTT
TRBJ2-1	TRBV11-2	.	14	.	CASSLASGYNEQFF	TGTGCCAGCAGCTTAGCCAGCGGGTACAATGAGCAGTTCTTC
TRBJ1-5	TRBV6-5	.	14	TRBD1	CASRLDRDGQPQHF	TGTGCCAGCAGGCTCGACAGGGATGGACAGCCCCAGCATTTT